This T cell receptor (beta chain) is drawn from a study of tumor and adjacent non-tumor tissue in lung cancer. TCRbeta libraries were built with three rounds of nested PCR, modified from ARM-PCR. TCRdb independently ran MiXCR on the multiplex PCR reads; one entry per CDR3 protein. The data show approximately 100,000 distinct CDR3 sequences, roughly two thirds seen once. Study-level results: Tumor repertoires had a smaller top 100 clone share than normal lung.

As concerns this clonotype: What it binds is unknown. A much bigger clone sits one base away, suggesting this may be a read error. The conserved phenylalanine or tryptophan is not found at the CDR3 terminus, so this likely reflects a read error.

This CDR3 is 11 amino acids long. V lost 2 bases, J lost 7 bases, and 3 bases lay in between. RNA was extracted from bulk tissue without any cell sorting. Distant lung tissue was collected more than 3 cm away from the tumor edge. The sequence derives from a man aged 25 to 45 with non-small cell lung cancer. The J gene is TRBJ2-1, the V gene TRBV12-3 or TRBV12-4; D gene uncertain. Sequenced: distant non-tumor lung tissue. Here the CDR3 reads CASSLMNEQFI. CDR3 sequence (DNA): TGTGCCAGCAGTTTAATGAATGAGCAGTTCATC.